These 19 T cell receptor beta chains share one sample of origin, sequenced in a study of OX40 agonist ivuxolimab in advanced cancers. TCRdb keeps only in-frame clones here, not all; method: immunoSEQ multiplex PCR. Of roughly 50,000 clones in the sample, roughly 84% were seen once. This sample comprised CD4+ or CD8+ T cells sorted from blood, obtained in a trial of the OX40 agonist ivuxolimab. These receptors all come from an adult with an advanced solid tumor such as melanoma, head and neck, liver or kidney cancer.

CDR3: CASSLVAVWGPSYEQYF. The CDR3 nucleotides are TGCGCCAGCAGCTTGGTGGCCGTTTGGGGGCCCTCCTACGAGCAGTACTTC. This rearrangement joins TRBV5-1 to TRBJ2-7; D perhaps matches TRBD1 (6 bases). V dropped 0 bases and J dropped 0 bases, with 16 bases sitting between them. This CDR3 is built from 17 residues. Germline V gene lookup returns CDR1 SGHRS and CDR2 YFSETQ.

V gene TRBV5-1 combines with J gene TRBJ2-7, with D uncertain. This CDR3 has 14 residues. Germline-derived CDR1 and CDR2 are SGHRS and YFSETQ. V was pared by 0 bases and J by 2 bases, with 9 bases between. CDR3 protein: CASSLGAGAYEQYF. As DNA, the CDR3 is TGCGCCAGCAGCTTGGGGGCCGGTGCCTACGAGCAGTACTTC. Supplemented by reference TRBV5-1 and TRBJ2-7, the full variable domain reads KAGVTQTPRYLIKTRGQQVTLSCSPISGHRSVSWYQQTPGQGLQFLFEYFSETQRNKGNFPGRFSGRQFSNSRSEMNVSTLELGDSALYLCASSLGAGAYEQYFGPGTRLTVT.

The chain has TRBV4-1 and TRBJ1-2, with TRBD1 matching over 7 bases. Looked up from germline, CDR1 is MGHRA and CDR2 is YSYEKL. With V trimmed by 1 base and J by 4 bases, 12 bases remained unmatched. CDR3 size: 17 residues. The CDR3 nucleotides are TGCGCCAGCAGCCAAGTTCCGGCAGGGGGTGTAGTCTATGGCTACACCTTC. This gives the protein CASSQVPAGGVVYGYTF.

The chain uses TRBV7-2 and TRBJ2-3; D remains unclear. Trimming removed 5 bases from V and 2 bases from J, with 14 bases in between. This CDR3 spans 15 amino acids. Germline CDR1 is SGHTA and CDR2 is FQGNSA. The CDR3 DNA reads TGTGCCAGCAGCCTGCCTGGCCTACCCACAGATACGCAGTATTTT. Translated: CASSLPGLPTDTQYF.

This chain links TRBV2 with TRBJ2-5, with D hard to call. Trimming left V 3 bases short and J 7 bases short, with 18 bases between. Germline V CDR1 and CDR2: SNHLY, FYNNEI. This CDR3 region has 15 residues. CDR3 loop: CASSDLGRKVGTQYF. The CDR3 DNA is TGTGCCAGCAGTGATCTCGGCAGGAAGGTGGGGACCCAGTACTTC.

V gene TRBV18 combines with J gene TRBJ1-1; tentatively, D is TRBD1 (5 bases). The V gene's germline CDR1 is KGHSH and CDR2 LQKENI. The V gene lost 6 bases and the J gene lost 0 bases, with 11 bases spanning the gap. This CDR3 region has 14 residues. CDR3 region: CASSSTVMNTEAFF. Written as DNA, the CDR3 is TGTGCCAGCTCCTCGACAGTTATGAACACTGAAGCTTTCTTT.

V is TRBV4-1 and J is TRBJ1-2; no firm D call. The V gene's germline CDR1 is MGHRA and CDR2 YSYEKL. The CDR3 has 13 residues. V lost 6 bases to trimming and J lost 3 bases, with 11 bases between them. In DNA form, the CDR3 reads TGCGCCAGCAGTCTCGGAAAGGACTATGGCTACACCTTC. Translating gives CASSLGKDYGYTF.

This chain links TRBV19 with TRBJ2-5; weak D call: TRBD1 (6 bases). Germline CDR1 reads LNHDA; CDR2 reads SQIVND (reference sequence). V was trimmed by 1 base and J by 5 bases, leaving 14 bases between them. This CDR3 has 15 residues. The CDR3, as DNA: TGTGCCAGTAGTATAGGTGGGACACAGAGGGAGACCCAGTACTTC. It encodes CASSIGGTQRETQYF.

The chain has TRBV4-2 and TRBJ2-1; the match to TRBD2 covers 7 bases. This CDR3 spans 18 amino acids. Germline values: CDR1 LGHNA, CDR2 YNFKEQ. The ends lost 6 bases at V and 0 bases at J; junction bases unmatched: 14. CDR3 in DNA: TGTGCCAGCAGTAGGATCGCGGGGGAGCAAAGCTCCTACAATGAGCAGTTCTTC. Its translation: CASSRIAGEQSSYNEQFF.

CDR3 protein: CSARYDNEQFF. In DNA, the CDR3 is TGCAGTGCTAGATACGACAATGAGCAGTTCTTC. V and J are TRBV20-1 and TRBJ2-1; no definite D call. Trimming left V 2 bases short and J 5 bases short, with 4 bases between. Germline lookup yields CDR1 DFQATT and CDR2 SNEGSKA (reference sequence). The CDR3 loop spans 11 amino acids.

V gene TRBV14 combines with J gene TRBJ1-2, with a weak D call TRBD1 (6 bases). Germline V gene lookup returns CDR1 SGHDN and CDR2 FVKESK. The CDR3 consists of 15 residues. Trimming took 4 bases from V and 6 from J, leaving 18 bases between them. CDR3 coding DNA: TGTGCCAGCAGCCCCCCTTGGGGGCTCTGGGATGGCTACACCTTC. Residues: CASSPPWGLWDGYTF.

This chain links TRBV5-1 with TRBJ1-1; TRBD1 is a possible D gene (5 bases). Looked up from germline, CDR1 is SGHRS and CDR2 is YFSETQ. V shed 4 bases and J shed 1 base, with 8 bases lying between them. The CDR3 loop spans 13 amino acids. The CDR3 nucleotides are TGCGCCAGCAGCCCCGGACAGAACACTGAAGCTTTCTTT. Translating gives CASSPGQNTEAFF.

This sequence joins TRBV15 and TRBJ2-7; D possibly corresponds to TRBD1 (6 bases). Germline CDR1 is LNHNV and CDR2 is YYDKDF (reference sequence). This CDR3 is 16 amino acids long. V lost 1 base and J 1 base, leaving 14 bases between the germline ends. The CDR3 reads CATSRVGETGSYEQYF. The CDR3 nucleotides are TGTGCCACCAGCAGAGTGGGGGAGACAGGATCCTACGAGCAGTACTTC.

The V and J genes are TRBV10-3 and TRBJ2-7, with TRBD2 matching over 11 bases. The CDR3 is made up of 18 amino acids. Looked up from germline, CDR1 is ENHRY and CDR2 is SYGVKD. The V segment lost 2 bases and the J segment 3 bases; nucleotides outside the gene matches: 12. In DNA form, the CDR3 reads TGTGCCATCAGTGAGGCTAGCGGGGGGCTAGAGCTCCGCTACGAGCAGTACTTC. Translating gives CAISEASGGLELRYEQYF.

This clone was counted a single time. J is TRBJ2-1 and V is TRBV13; D is unclear. Trimming removed 1 base at V and 2 bases at J, with 0 bases between. Germline loops: CDR1 PRHDT, CDR2 FYEKMQ (reference sequence). The CDR3 totals 12 residues. CDR3 nucleotides: TGTGCCAGCAGCTTAGCCTACAATGAGCAGTTCTTC. It yields the protein CASSLAYNEQFF.

The chain has TRBV4-1 and TRBJ1-1, with D possibly TRBD1 on 5 matching bases. Trimming removed 0 bases at V and 0 bases at J, with 17 bases between. The CDR3 loop spans 18 amino acids. The germline CDR1 and CDR2 sequences are MGHRA and YSYEKL. The CDR3 DNA sequence: TGCGCCAGCAGCCAAGATCTGGGGGGTGTGGGGGTGAACACTGAAGCTTTCTTT. Amino acids: CASSQDLGGVGVNTEAFF.

The CDR3 sequence is CASSSWAGLNTEAFF. The CDR3 coding sequence is TGTGCCAGCAGCTCTTGGGCAGGGCTAAACACTGAAGCTTTCTTT. V usage is TRBV7-2 and J usage is TRBJ1-1, with D maybe TRBD1 (5 bases). Trimming stripped 4 bases from V and 2 bases from J, with 14 bases between. This CDR3 contains 15 residues. Germline-derived CDR1 and CDR2 are SGHTA and FQGNSA.

V gene TRBV18 combines with J gene TRBJ2-3; 8 bases match TRBD2. V gave up 2 bases and J gave up 1 base; unmatched junction bases: 5. The CDR3 sequence is 16 residues long. CDR1 is KGHSH and CDR2 is LQKENI in the germline V gene. The CDR3 DNA reads TGTGCCAGCTCACCAAGGAGGCGGGGGGGCACAGATACGCAGTATTTT. Translated, it gives CASSPRRRGGTDTQYF. The full variable domain, in which reference TRBV18 and TRBJ2-3 provide the parts outside the CDR3, is NAGVMQNPRHLVRRRGQEARLRCSPMKGHSHVYWYRQLPEEGLKFMVYLQKENIIDESGMPKERFSAEFPKEGPSILRIQQVVRGDSAAYFCASSPRRRGGTDTQYFGPGTRLTVL.

Concerning this clone: A read error may produce the germline difference seen at one junction end. This sample includes further DNA sequences coding for the same CDR3. The gene calls are TRBV5-1 and TRBJ2-7, with 8 bases lining up with TRBD1. CDR3 length equals 13 residues. Germline loops: CDR1 SGHRS, CDR2 YFSETQ. CDR3 residues: CASSLDRAYEQYF. CDR3 nucleotide sequence: TGCGCCAGTAGCTTGGACAGGGCCTACGAGCAGTACTTC.